These 7 T cell receptor beta chains were all obtained from the same sample, sequenced in a study of beta chain features in type 1 diabetes. These TCRs' antigens remain unknown. Findings and caveats of the study: Shorter TCRB CDR3s, moderately but significantly so, were found in Type 1 diabetes patients in all four CD4+ subsets.

Expressed TCRB transcripts got sequenced, as all isolated RNA was reverse transcribed. Clones were sequenced by immunoSEQ multiplex PCR, and TCRdb holds only the in-frame ones, with some missing. Here the sample spans about 280,000 clones, 15% being singletons. Sequencing was carried out using naive CD4+ T cells from blood. These receptors were obtained from a man younger than 35 with type 1 diabetes.

This chain connects TRBV7-2 to TRBJ2-1; D might be TRBD1 (6 bases). This CDR3 is 16 amino acids long. Germline lookup yields CDR1 SGHTA and CDR2 FQGNSA. The V end lost 5 bases, the J end lost 6 bases, and 20 bases lay between the germline ends. Here the CDR3 DNA reads TGTGCCAGCAGCCGGATCCGACTCGACAGGACCAATGAGCAGTTCTTC. It translates to CASSRIRLDRTNEQFF.

The V gene is TRBV7-2, the J gene TRBJ2-1, with 8 bases identical to TRBD1. Trimming cost V 3 bases and J 11 bases; bases outside gene matches: 6. Germline-derived CDR1 and CDR2 are SGHTA and FQGNSA. The CDR3 totals 13 residues. This CDR3 is CASSFSQGAQQFF. The CDR3 bases are TGTGCCAGCAGCTTTAGTCAGGGGGCCCAGCAGTTCTTC.

The V call is TRBV30, the J call TRBJ1-5, with 8 bases lining up with TRBD1. The CDR3 consists of 15 residues. V lost 3 bases, J lost 0 bases, and 4 bases stayed unmatched. Germline lookup yields CDR1 GTSNPN and CDR2 SVGIG (reference sequence). CDR3 bases: TGTGCCTGGAGACGACAGGGGCCTAGCAATCAGCCCCAGCATTTT. Its translation: CAWRRQGPSNQPQHF.

The V gene is TRBV7-2, the J gene TRBJ2-3, with TRBD2 identical over 12 bases. There are 19 residues in the CDR3. Trimming took 1 base from V and 5 from J; bases not matched to a gene: 13. Germline-derived CDR1 and CDR2 are SGHTA and FQGNSA. DNA for the CDR3: TGTGCCAGCAGCTTAGTTTTCGGCGCTAGCGGGGGGGCTGGAGATACGCAGTATTTT. This translates into CASSLVFGASGGAGDTQYF. The complete variable domain, with remaining parts taken from reference TRBV7-2 and TRBJ2-3, reads GAGVSQSPSNKVTEKGKDVELRCDPISGHTALYWYRQSLGQGLEFLIYFQGNSAPDKSGLPSDRFSAERTGGSVSTLTIQRTQQEDSAVYLCASSLVFGASGGAGDTQYFGPGTRLTVL.

This clone was observed a few times. The V gene is TRBV5-1, the J gene TRBJ2-5; perhaps TRBD2 as D (6 bases). This CDR3 has 15 amino acids. Trimming removed 4 bases at V and 2 bases at J, with 15 bases between. CDR1 is SGHRS, CDR2 YFSETQ, per germline. The CDR3 sequence is CASSPGLHGQETQYF. The CDR3 bases are TGCGCCAGCAGCCCGGGACTTCATGGGCAAGAGACCCAGTACTTC.

The V call is TRBV1, the J call TRBJ1-5; no check of the table's D call, TRBD1, against the DNA was made. TRBV1 constitutes a pseudogene. This CDR3 has 16 residues. CDR3 protein: CTSSTRTAHSNQPQHF. The CDR3 DNA reads TGCACCAGCAGCACACGGACAGCGCATAGCAATCAGCCCCAGCATTTT.

This clone was seen a few times. CDR3 residues: CASSYRAGYEQYF. The CDR3, as DNA: TGTGCCAGCAGTTACAGGGCGGGCTACGAGCAGTACTTC. V and J are TRBV6-5 and TRBJ2-7; a possible D gene is TRBD2 (5 bases). The CDR3 runs to 13 residues. Trimming removed 2 bases at V and 3 bases at J, with 8 bases between. The V gene's germline CDR1 is MNHEY and CDR2 SVGAGI.